What follows is one TCR beta chain and its context. This entry is derived from a study of T cell changes during pregnancy in multiple sclerosis. Libraries were prepared by immunoSEQ multiplex PCR; TCRdb keeps only in-frame clonotypes and omits some of them. The sample includes tens of thousands of clones, 94% of them seen just once. Germline-derived CDR1 and CDR2 are LNHDA and SQIVND (reference sequence). The V gene end was trimmed by 3 bases and the J gene end by 0 bases; junction bases not matched to a gene: 9. This CDR3 region has 18 residues. This receptor was taken from a female donor with multiple sclerosis, enrolled in a pregnancy study. This rearrangement joins TRBV19 to TRBJ2-1; 9 positions agree with TRBD2. The source was CD4+ T cells from peripheral blood mononuclear cells, collected in the second trimester of pregnancy. The CDR3 coding sequence is TGTGCCAGTAGTATGTTTCGGCTAGCGGGGAGCTCCTACAATGAGCAGTTCTTC. It encodes CASSMFRLAGSSYNEQFF.